The rows below give T cell receptor beta chains drawn from one sample of a study of T cell responses to AZD1222 COVID-19 vaccine. The repertoire was sequenced with immunoSEQ multiplex PCR; TCRdb's copy has only in-frame clones and lacks some. The repertoire holds some 74,000 clones, with about 90% as singletons. Specimen: peripheral blood, collected 28 days after the second AZD1222 dose. These receptors all stem from an adult who received the AZD1222 COVID-19 vaccine. The CDR3 runs from the conserved cysteine through the conserved F or W. The D gene is left open where the match is weak. Clone size is stated in some rows and not others, as once, few, many or a class when expanded.

>TRBD1|TRBJ1-5|-|TRBV28
TGTGCCAGCAGGCGGACAGGGGTCCTCAATCAGCCCCAGCATTTT
CASRRTGVLNQPQHF
>TRBD2|TRBJ2-1|-|TRBV7-9
TGTGCCAATCAACTAGCGGGGGTCGATGAGCAGTTCTTC
CANQLAGVDEQFF
>-|TRBJ2-5|-|TRBV6-2/TRBV6-3
TGTGCCAGCAGTTACTCCCTGGAGACCCAGTACTTC
CASSYSLETQYF
>-|TRBJ1-2|-|TRBV6-5
TGTGCCAGCAGTTATATGAGGGAGGGTGGCTACACCTTC
CASSYMREGGYTF
>-|TRBJ1-4|-|TRBV28
TGTGCCAGCAGCCACGCTTCAATCCAGGAAAAACTGTTTTTT
CASSHASIQEKLFF
>TRBD2|TRBJ2-1|once|TRBV4-2
TGTGCCAGCAGCCAAGATGGTAGCGGGGTCCTTGACAATGAGCAGTTCTTC
CASSQDGSGVLDNEQFF
>-|TRBJ1-4|few|TRBV4-3
TGCGCCAGCAGCCAAGTGATTGGACTACCAAACGAAAAACTGTTTTTT
CASSQVIGLPNEKLFF
>TRBD1|TRBJ2-3|-|TRBV29-1
TGCAGCGCCGGACAGGGAGAGACAGATACGCAGTATTTT
CSAGQGETDTQYF
>TRBD1|TRBJ1-1|-|TRBV6-5
TGTGCCAGCACGAGAGGACAGGGTACTGAAGCTTTCTTT
CASTRGQGTEAFF
>-|TRBJ2-5|-|TRBV19
TGTGCCAGTAGTATAGGCCCAACTAGTTCGCTGGTGCAGACCCAGTACTTC
CASSIGPTSSLVQTQYF
>-|TRBJ1-2|-|TRBV6-5
TGTGCCAGCAGTATACAGGGATATGGCTACACCTTC
CASSIQGYGYTF
>-|TRBJ1-6|-|TRBV3-1/TRBV3-2
TGTGCCAGCAGCCTCCGACGGACACTATCCAATTCACCCCTCCACTTT
CASSLRRTLSNSPLHF
>TRBD1|TRBJ1-5|-|TRBV10-3
TGTGCCATCAGTGTACAGGGGGTCAATCAGCCCCAGCATTTT
CAISVQGVNQPQHF
>-|TRBJ2-3|-|TRBV9
TGTGCCAGCAGCCCCCCAACAGATACGCAGTATTTT
CASSPPTDTQYF
>-|TRBJ1-3|-|TRBV5-1
TGCGCCAGCAGCTTGGTTCCGGGGGCCTACTCTGGAAACACCATATATTTT
CASSLVPGAYSGNTIYF
>-|TRBJ1-6|-|TRBV9
TGTGCCAGCAGCGTAGAAGGGGAGAATTCACCCCTCCACTTT
CASSVEGENSPLHF
>TRBD1|TRBJ1-2|-|TRBV6-5
TGTGCCAGCGGAAATCCGGGACAGACCTACACCTTC
CASGNPGQTYTF
>-|TRBJ2-3|-|TRBV21-1
TGTGCCAGCAGCAAATCCCCAGGGGGCACAGATACGCAGTATTTT
CASSKSPGGTDTQYF
>-|TRBJ2-3|once|TRBV6-5
TGTGCCAGCAGTTCAGGTGGGGGGCCAGATACGCAGTATTTT
CASSSGGGPDTQYF
>-|TRBJ1-4|-|TRBV4-1
TGCGCCAGCAGCCAAGATACAGGGCGGGAACTGTTTTTT
CASSQDTGRELFF
>TRBD1|TRBJ1-1|-|TRBV28
TGTGCCAGCAGTTTCAACAGGGGCCCTGAAGCTTTCTTT
CASSFNRGPEAFF
>-|TRBJ1-5|-|TRBV7-2
TGTGCCAGCAGCTTAGGGTGGGGGGGCCATCAGCCCCAGCATTTT
CASSLGWGGHQPQHF
>-|TRBJ1-5|-|TRBV15
TGTGCCACCAGCACCAGGCCAGGGGTGGGTCAGCCCCAGCATTTT
CATSTRPGVGQPQHF
>-|TRBJ1-3|-|TRBV19
TGTGCCAGTATTCAGGGAGGGACGGACCCTTCTGGAAACACCATATATTTT
CASIQGGTDPSGNTIYF
>-|TRBJ2-6|-|TRBV10-3
TGTGCCATCTTTAGCGGCGCCGGGGCCAACGTCCTGACTTTC
CAIFSGAGANVLTF
>-|TRBJ2-3|-|TRBV6-5
TGTGCCAGCAGTTACGACCCCGCTAGCACAGATACGCAGTATTTT
CASSYDPASTDTQYF
>TRBD2|TRBJ2-3|-|TRBV15
TGTGCCACCAGCAGACCTCTGGGAGCGGGGGATTCAGATACGCAGTATTTT
CATSRPLGAGDSDTQYF
>-|TRBJ1-6|-|TRBV10-3
TGTGCCATCAGTCTGGGGGCGGGTAATTCACCCCTCCACTTT
CAISLGAGNSPLHF
>-|TRBJ2-7|-|TRBV30
TGTGCCTGGACCACCGGGACTCAATACGAGCAGTACTTC
CAWTTGTQYEQYF
>-|TRBJ2-7|-|TRBV7-3
TGTGCCAGCAGCCCCTCCTCCTTCTCTCGCGAGCAGTACTTC
CASSPSSFSREQYF
>TRBD2|TRBJ2-5|-|TRBV11-2
TGTGCCAGCAGCTTGTCGGCTAGCGGGGGGAAATACCAAGAGACCCAGTACTTC
CASSLSASGGKYQETQYF
>-|TRBJ1-5|-|TRBV27
TGTGCCAGCAGTTTATCGGGGGCCTGGGATCAGCCCCAGCATTTT
CASSLSGAWDQPQHF
>-|TRBJ1-4|-|TRBV5-1
TGCGCCAGCAGCTTCCAACCGAGAGGGGATGAAAAACTGTTTTTT
CASSFQPRGDEKLFF
>-|TRBJ1-2|-|TRBV7-6
TGTGCCAGCACCTTACGCCGGGACTTAGACGAAGCCGCGTATGGCTACACCTTC
CASTLRRDLDEAAYGYTF
>-|TRBJ1-1|once|TRBV19
TGTGCCAGTAGTCCCGCTTCTGGCAGGGACACTGAAGCTTTCTTT
CASSPASGRDTEAFF
>-|TRBJ1-5|-|TRBV5-5
TGTGCCAGCAGCTTGGCGGGGAATCAGCCCCAGCATTTT
CASSLAGNQPQHF
>-|TRBJ1-5|-|TRBV20-1
TGCAGTGCTAGTAGTGCGATGGTGGAGCCCCAGCATTTT
CSASSAMVEPQHF
>-|TRBJ1-5|-|TRBV6-6
TGTGCCAGCAGTGTCCCAGGGGAAGGCAATCAGCCCCAGCATTTT
CASSVPGEGNQPQHF
>-|TRBJ1-4|-|TRBV9
TGTGCCAGCAGCGAGCGAGTAGGGGAAAAACTGTTTTTT
CASSERVGEKLFF
>-|TRBJ1-2|-|TRBV6-1
TGTGCCAGCAGTGAACAGCAGCTCTTCTATGGCTACACCTTC
CASSEQQLFYGYTF
>-|TRBJ2-1|-|TRBV30
TGTGCCTGGAGTCCCCCAGGGTATGAGCAGTTCTTC
CAWSPPGYEQFF
>-|TRBJ2-3|-|TRBV24-1
TGTGCCACCAGTGTCGGCACAGATACGCAGTATTTT
CATSVGTDTQYF
>TRBD2|TRBJ2-7|few|TRBV15
TGTGCCACCAGCCGGCAGGGAAGGGGACCGGGACTATTATCCTACGAGCAGTACTTC
CATSRQGRGPGLLSYEQYF
>TRBD2|TRBJ2-3|-|TRBV27
TGTGCCAGCAGTCTAGCCCTAGGACTAGCGGGGGGGTTCGATACGCAGTATTTT
CASSLALGLAGGFDTQYF
>-|TRBJ1-5|-|TRBV7-8
TGTGCCAGCAGCCCGGACAGAAGTCAGCCCCAGCATTTT
CASSPDRSQPQHF
>TRBD1|TRBJ1-2|-|TRBV6-6
TGTGCCAGCAGGGACAGGGGAGGAGGTCAGGATGGCTACACCTTC
CASRDRGGGQDGYTF
>-|TRBJ2-7|-|TRBV7-2
TGTGCCAGCAGCCCAACAGGGTTCAGCTCCTACGAGCAGTACTTC
CASSPTGFSSYEQYF
>TRBD1|TRBJ1-4|few|TRBV3-1/TRBV3-2
TGTGCCAGCAGCCAAGATGGAGGGGGCCATTACCCAACTAATGAAAAACTGTTTTTT
CASSQDGGGHYPTNEKLFF
>-|TRBJ2-3|-|TRBV7-8
TGTGCCAGCAGCTTGGGGACTCTTACTTTCACAGATACGCAGTATTTT
CASSLGTLTFTDTQYF
>TRBD2|TRBJ2-7|-|TRBV5-4
TGTGCCAGCAGCTCAGGGACTAGCGGGGGGGCGGGCCACGAGCAGTACTTC
CASSSGTSGGAGHEQYF
>-|TRBJ1-6|-|TRBV4-1
TGCGCCAGCAGCCAAGCCACAAACCCTCTGAATTCACCCCTCCACTTT
CASSQATNPLNSPLHF
>-|TRBJ2-7|once|TRBV7-3
TGTGCCAGCAGCTCGAGCTCCTACGAGCAGTACTTC
CASSSSSYEQYF
>TRBD1|TRBJ2-7|once|TRBV11-2
TGTGCCAGCAGCTTAGGGGGGACAGGGCGATCGTGGGAGCAGTACTTC
CASSLGGTGRSWEQYF
>-|TRBJ2-2|-|TRBV6-2/TRBV6-3
TGTGCCAGCAGTTACGGGGCCGGGGAGCTGTTTTTT
CASSYGAGELFF
>TRBD1|TRBJ2-7|-|TRBV30
TGTGCCCATCAAAGCCGGACAGGGGGATACGAGCAGTACTTC
CAHQSRTGGYEQYF
>-|TRBJ1-1|-|TRBV28
TGTGCCAGCAGTTTACCGACGGTGAACACTGAAGCTTTCTTT
CASSLPTVNTEAFF
>-|TRBJ1-5|-|TRBV11-2
TGTGCCAGCAGCTTAGGAGGGGCCGGACAGCCCCAGCATTTT
CASSLGGAGQPQHF
>TRBD1|TRBJ1-6|few|TRBV7-2
TGTGCCAGCAGCTCATGGGACAGTGAGAGCTCCTATAATTCACCCCTCCACTTT
CASSSWDSESSYNSPLHF
>-|TRBJ1-4|-|TRBV23-1
TGCGCCCCTTGGGGGGTCCCGGGAACTAATGAAAAACTGTTTTTT
CAPWGVPGTNEKLFF